This T cell receptor beta chain stems from a study of blood T cell repertoires in COVID-19. Study context: Samples of COVID-19 (acute and convalescent) were obtained from the United States, Italy and Spain. PBMCs, B-cell-depleted T cells, or T cells provided the cDNA or gDNA that made up the material.

Either two negative PCRs, clearance, or symptom resolution qualified Cohort 3 donors as recovered. The authors' processing: Amplification of reference gene primers provided the estimated nucleated cell counts. Some clones are missing from TCRdb's copy, which holds only in-frame ones; the method was immunoSEQ multiplex PCR. That table gives V, J and clone size, and the DNA gave D and trimming. The sample has about 180,000 clones; 88% are singletons. The sequence came from a woman aged 18-29 years who had recovered from COVID-19. Sequencing input: PBMCs or T cells enriched from blood (not recorded which).

The CDR3 sequence: CASSVGLAGAADTQYF. In DNA, the CDR3 is TGTGCCAGCAGCGTCGGACTAGCGGGAGCCGCAGATACGCAGTATTTT. This rearrangement joins TRBV7-9 to TRBJ2-3, with 13 bases aligning to TRBD2. The V and J ends lost 5 bases and 4 bases, in that order; junction bases with no gene match: 6. CDR3 length: 16 amino acids. CDR1 and CDR2 (germline): SEHNR, FQNEAQ (reference sequence).